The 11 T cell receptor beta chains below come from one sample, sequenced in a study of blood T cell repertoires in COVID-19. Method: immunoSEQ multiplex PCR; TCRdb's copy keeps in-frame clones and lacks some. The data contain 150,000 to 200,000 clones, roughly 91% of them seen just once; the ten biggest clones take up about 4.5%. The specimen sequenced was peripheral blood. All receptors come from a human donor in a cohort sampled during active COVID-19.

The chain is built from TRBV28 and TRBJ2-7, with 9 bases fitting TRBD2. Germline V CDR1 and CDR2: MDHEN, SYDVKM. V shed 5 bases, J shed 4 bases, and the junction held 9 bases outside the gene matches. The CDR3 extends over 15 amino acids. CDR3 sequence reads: CASSTTGTSSYEQYF. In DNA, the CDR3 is TGTGCCAGCAGTACTACCGGGACTAGCTCGTACGAGCAGTACTTC.

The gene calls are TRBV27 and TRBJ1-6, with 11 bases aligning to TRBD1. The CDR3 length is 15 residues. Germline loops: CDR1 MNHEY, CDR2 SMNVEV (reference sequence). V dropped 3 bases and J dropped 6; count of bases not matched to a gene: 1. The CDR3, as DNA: TGTGCCAGCAGTTTCGGGACAGGGGGTAATTCACCCCTCCACTTT. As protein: CASSFGTGGNSPLHF.

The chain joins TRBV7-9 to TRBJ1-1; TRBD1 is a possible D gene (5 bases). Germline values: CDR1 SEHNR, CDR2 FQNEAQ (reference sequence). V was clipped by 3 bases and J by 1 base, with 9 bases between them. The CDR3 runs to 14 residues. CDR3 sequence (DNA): TGTGCCAGCAGCTTCGCAGGGTGGAACACTGAAGCTTTCTTT. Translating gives CASSFAGWNTEAFF.

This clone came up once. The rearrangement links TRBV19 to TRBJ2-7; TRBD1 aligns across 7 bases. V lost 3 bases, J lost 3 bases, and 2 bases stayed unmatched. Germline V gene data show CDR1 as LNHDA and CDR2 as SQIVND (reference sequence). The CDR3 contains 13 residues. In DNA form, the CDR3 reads TGTGCCAGTAGTATGGGACAGCTCTACGAGCAGTACTTC. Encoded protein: CASSMGQLYEQYF.

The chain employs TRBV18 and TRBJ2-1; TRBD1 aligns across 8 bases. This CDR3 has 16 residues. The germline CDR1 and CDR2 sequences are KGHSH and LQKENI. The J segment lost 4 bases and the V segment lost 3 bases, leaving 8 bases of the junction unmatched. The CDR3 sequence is CASSPFAGGLYNEQFF. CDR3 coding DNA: TGTGCCAGCTCACCCTTCGCAGGGGGCTTATACAATGAGCAGTTCTTC.

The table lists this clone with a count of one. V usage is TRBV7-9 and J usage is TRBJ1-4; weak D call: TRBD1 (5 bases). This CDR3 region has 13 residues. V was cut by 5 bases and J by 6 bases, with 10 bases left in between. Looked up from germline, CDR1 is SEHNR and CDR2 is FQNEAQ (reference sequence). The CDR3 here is CASSPSRDEKLFF. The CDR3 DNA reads TGTGCCAGCAGCCCGTCCAGGGATGAAAAACTGTTTTTT.

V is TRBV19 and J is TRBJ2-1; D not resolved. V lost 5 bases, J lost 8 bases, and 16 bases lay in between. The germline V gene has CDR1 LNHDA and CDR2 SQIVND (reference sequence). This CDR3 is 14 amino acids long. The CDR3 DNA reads TGTGCCAGTAGTGCGCGCGCCGATTACGATGAGCAGTTCTTC. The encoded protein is CASSARADYDEQFF.

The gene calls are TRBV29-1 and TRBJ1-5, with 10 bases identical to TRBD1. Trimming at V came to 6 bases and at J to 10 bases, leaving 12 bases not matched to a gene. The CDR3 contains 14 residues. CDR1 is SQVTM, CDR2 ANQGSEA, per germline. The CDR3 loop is CSVQPDRGQGPQHF. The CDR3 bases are TGCAGCGTCCAACCCGACAGGGGGCAAGGCCCCCAGCATTTT.

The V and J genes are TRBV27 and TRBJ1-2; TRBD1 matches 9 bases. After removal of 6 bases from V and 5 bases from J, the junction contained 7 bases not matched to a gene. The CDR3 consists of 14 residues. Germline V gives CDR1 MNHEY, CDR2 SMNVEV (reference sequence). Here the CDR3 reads CASSPGQGLYGYTF. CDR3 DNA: TGTGCCAGCAGCCCGGGACAGGGCCTTTATGGCTACACCTTC.

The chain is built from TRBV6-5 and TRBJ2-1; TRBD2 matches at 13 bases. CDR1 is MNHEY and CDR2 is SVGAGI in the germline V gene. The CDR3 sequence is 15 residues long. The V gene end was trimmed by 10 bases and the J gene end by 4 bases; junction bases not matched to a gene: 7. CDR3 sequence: CANRLAGGPYNEQFF. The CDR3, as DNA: TGTGCCAATAGACTAGCGGGAGGACCATACAATGAGCAGTTCTTC.

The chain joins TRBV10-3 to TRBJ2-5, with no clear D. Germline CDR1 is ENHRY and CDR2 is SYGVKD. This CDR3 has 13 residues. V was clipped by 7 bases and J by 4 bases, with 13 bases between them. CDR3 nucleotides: TGTGCCATCAAGGTGGCCCCAGGAGAGACCCAGTACTTC. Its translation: CAIKVAPGETQYF.